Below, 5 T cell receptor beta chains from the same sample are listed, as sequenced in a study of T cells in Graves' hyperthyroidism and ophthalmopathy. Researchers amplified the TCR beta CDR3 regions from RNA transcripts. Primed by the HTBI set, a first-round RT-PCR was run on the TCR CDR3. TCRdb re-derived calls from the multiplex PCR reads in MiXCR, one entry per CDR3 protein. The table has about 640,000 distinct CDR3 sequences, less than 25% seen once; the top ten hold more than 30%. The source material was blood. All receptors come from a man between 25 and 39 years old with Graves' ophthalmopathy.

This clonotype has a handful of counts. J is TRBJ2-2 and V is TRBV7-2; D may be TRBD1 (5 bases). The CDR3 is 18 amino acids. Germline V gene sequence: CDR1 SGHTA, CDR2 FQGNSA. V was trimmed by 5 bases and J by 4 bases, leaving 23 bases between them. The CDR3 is CASSQWGWARVSTGELFF. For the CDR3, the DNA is TGTGCCAGCAGCCAGTGGGGATGGGCCAGGGTGAGCACCGGGGAGCTGTTTTTT.

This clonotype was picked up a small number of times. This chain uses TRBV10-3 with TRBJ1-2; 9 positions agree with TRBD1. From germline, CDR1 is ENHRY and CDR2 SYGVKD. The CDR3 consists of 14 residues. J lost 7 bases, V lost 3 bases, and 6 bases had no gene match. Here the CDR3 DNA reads TGTGCCATCAGTGACAGGACAGGGGTTATTGGCTACACCTTC. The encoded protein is CAISDRTGVIGYTF.

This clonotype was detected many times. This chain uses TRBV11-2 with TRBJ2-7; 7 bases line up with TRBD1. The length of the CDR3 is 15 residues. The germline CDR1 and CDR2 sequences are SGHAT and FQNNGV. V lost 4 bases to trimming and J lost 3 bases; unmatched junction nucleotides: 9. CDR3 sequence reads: CASSSARGGVYEQYF. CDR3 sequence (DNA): TGTGCCAGCAGCTCCGCAAGAGGGGGCGTCTACGAGCAGTACTTC.

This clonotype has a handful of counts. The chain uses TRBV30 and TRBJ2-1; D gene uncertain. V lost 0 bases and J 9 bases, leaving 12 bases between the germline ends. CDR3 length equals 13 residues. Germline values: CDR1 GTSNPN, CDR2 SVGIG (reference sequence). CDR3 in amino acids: CAWSVNWAREQFF. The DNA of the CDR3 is TGTGCCTGGAGTGTAAACTGGGCGCGTGAGCAGTTCTTC.

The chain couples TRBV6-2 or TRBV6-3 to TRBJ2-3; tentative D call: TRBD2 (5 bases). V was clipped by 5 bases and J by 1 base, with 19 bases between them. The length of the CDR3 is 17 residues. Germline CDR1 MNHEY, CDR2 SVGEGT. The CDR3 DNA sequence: TGTGCCAGCAGTCCAAACAGTCTACTAGAAGGCACAGATACGCAGTATTTT. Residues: CASSPNSLLEGTDTQYF.